The 29 T cell receptor beta chains given below trace back to one sample, sequenced in a study of technical replicates of blood from several donors. Data came from immunoSEQ multiplex PCR; TCRdb stores just in-frame clones and leaves some out. The profile covers about 62,000 clones, with around nine tenths appearing a single time and approximately 4.8% taken by the ten largest. The sample comprised PBMCs. The receptors were gathered from a human donor in good health. Some clones in this sample may be carry-over from other donors' samples.

The chain couples TRBV5-4 to TRBJ2-1, with D perhaps TRBD1 (6 bases). The CDR3 sequence is 15 residues long. Germline assignment: CDR1 SGHNT and CDR2 YYREEE (reference sequence). Between the trimmed V and J ends, which lost 2 bases and 1 base, there was a span of 10 bases. The CDR3 loop is CASSLSQGSYNEQFF. In nucleotides, the CDR3 is TGTGCCAGCAGCTTATCACAGGGTTCCTACAATGAGCAGTTCTTC.

The chain joins TRBV7-8 to TRBJ2-1; D unresolved. CDR1 and CDR2 (germline): SGHVS, FQNEAQ. V lost 1 base to trimming and J lost 3 bases, with 13 bases between them. CDR3 length: 16 amino acids. The CDR3 DNA reads TGTGCCAGCAGCTTAGTTTCGACTGCAATCTACAATGAGCAGTTCTTC. This sequence encodes CASSLVSTAIYNEQFF.

J is TRBJ2-3 and V is TRBV18, with a possible D match to TRBD2 (6 bases). V lost 3 bases, J lost 3 bases, and 19 bases lay in between. CDR1 is KGHSH, CDR2 LQKENI, per germline. The CDR3 consists of 17 residues. In nucleotides, the CDR3 is TGTGCCAGCTCACCCCTCCTCGGAGGGAGCGGGACAGATACGCAGTATTTT. Its translation: CASSPLLGGSGTDTQYF.

The chain carries TRBV9 and TRBJ1-1; 8 bases are shared with TRBD1. Losses at the gene ends were 4 bases for V and 1 base for J; bases not matched to a gene: 6. Germline V lookup: CDR1 SGDLS, CDR2 YYNGEE. There are 15 residues in the CDR3. In DNA, the CDR3 is TGTGCCAGCAGCCCATGGACAGGGACGAACACTGAAGCTTTCTTT. The encoded protein is CASSPWTGTNTEAFF.

About this clone itself: Other DNA sequences in the sample encode the same CDR3. V and J are TRBV11-1 and TRBJ1-1; D might be TRBD1 (6 bases). Trimming pared 5 bases from V and 1 base from J, leaving 8 bases between. Germline CDR1 SGHAT, CDR2 FQDESV (reference sequence). This CDR3 is 13 amino acids long. The CDR3 DNA reads as TGTGCCAGCAGCCGACAGGAGAACACTGAAGCTTTCTTT. It yields the protein CASSRQENTEAFF.

The rearrangement uses TRBV5-4 and TRBJ1-2, with D unclear. CDR3 length: 14 amino acids. Germline V gene data show CDR1 as SGHNT and CDR2 as YYREEE (reference sequence). V gave up 3 bases and J gave up 5 bases, with 14 bases separating them. CDR3 in amino acids: CASSSWARIYGYTF. The CDR3 coding sequence is TGTGCCAGCAGCTCGTGGGCCCGAATTTATGGCTACACCTTC.

The rearrangement uses TRBV4-3 and TRBJ1-2; a possible D gene is TRBD1 (5 bases). The V and J ends lost 0 bases and 4 bases respectively, with 12 bases between them. The CDR3 has 15 amino acids. Germline CDR1 LGHNA, CDR2 YSLEER. The CDR3 DNA reads as TGCGCCAGCAGCCAAGATCCTACAGGACCCTATGGCTACACCTTC. Its translation is CASSQDPTGPYGYTF.

The V gene is TRBV4-2, the J gene TRBJ2-5; D possibly corresponds to TRBD2 (6 bases). This CDR3 has 16 residues. CDR1 and CDR2 from the germline V gene are LGHNA and YNFKEQ. Trimming pared 0 bases from V and 5 bases from J, leaving 16 bases between. CDR3: CASSQDQDGGKETQYF. The CDR3 nucleotides read TGTGCCAGCAGCCAAGATCAGGATGGGGGGAAGGAGACCCAGTACTTC.

This sequence joins TRBV6-5 and TRBJ2-1, with 8 bases fitting TRBD2. The germline V gene has CDR1 MNHEY and CDR2 SVGAGI. V was clipped by 7 bases and J by 3 bases; unmatched bases: 8. The CDR3 has 15 residues. The CDR3 reads CASMAAGGDYNEQFF. The DNA of the CDR3 is TGTGCCAGCATGGCTGCGGGAGGCGACTACAATGAGCAGTTCTTC.

The chain couples TRBV5-1 to TRBJ2-5, with 8 bases identical to TRBD2. The CDR3 length is 14 residues. Germline assignment: CDR1 SGHRS and CDR2 YFSETQ. Losses at the gene ends were 4 bases for V and 5 bases for J; bases not matched to a gene: 7. The CDR3 region is CASSVRGARETQYF. Here the CDR3 DNA reads TGCGCCAGCAGCGTGCGGGGGGCACGGGAGACCCAGTACTTC.

The chain links TRBV5-8 to TRBJ2-3, with TRBD1 as a possible D gene (6 bases). The CDR3 contains 14 residues. From germline, CDR1 is SGHTS and CDR2 YDEGEE. The ends were cut back, 1 base at V and 4 bases at J, with 10 bases in the middle. The CDR3 DNA is TGTGCCAGCAGCTTGCGTTCAGGGGCAGATACGCAGTATTTT. Amino acid sequence: CASSLRSGADTQYF.

The chain links TRBV5-6 to TRBJ2-2, with 10 bases identical to TRBD2. The germline gives CDR1 SGHDT, CDR2 YYEEEE. The CDR3 is made up of 16 amino acids. Germline trimming cut 4 bases from V and 1 base from J; bases unmatched to any gene: 4. Written as DNA, the CDR3 is TGTGCCAGCAGCCTGGGACTAGCGCAGAACACCGGGGAGCTGTTTTTT. It yields the protein CASSLGLAQNTGELFF.

The gene calls are TRBV4-1 and TRBJ2-3, with 9 bases that match TRBD2. Germline V lookup: CDR1 MGHRA, CDR2 YSYEKL. The J segment lost 4 bases and the V segment lost 4 bases, leaving 6 bases of the junction unmatched. CDR3 length: 15 amino acids. The CDR3 protein is CASSRLAGLADTQYF. In nucleotides, the CDR3 is TGCGCCAGCAGCCGTCTAGCGGGGTTAGCAGATACGCAGTATTTT.

This clone was seen just once. This rearrangement joins TRBV29-1 to TRBJ1-2; possibly TRBD1 for D (5 bases). This CDR3 region has 14 residues. The V gene's germline CDR1 is SQVTM and CDR2 ANQGSEA. Trimming took off 1 base at V and 3 bases at J, with 12 bases between the two ends. The DNA of the CDR3 is TGCAGCGTTGAAGGGAGGGGTAGATACTATGGCTACACCTTC. Its translation: CSVEGRGRYYGYTF.

This rearrangement joins TRBV9 to TRBJ1-1; D ambiguous. Germline lookup yields CDR1 SGDLS and CDR2 YYNGEE. CDR3 size: 15 residues. Trimming took off 0 bases at V and 2 bases at J, with 11 bases between the two ends. CDR3 bases: TGTGCCAGCAGCGTAGATCCAGTTACAAACACTGAAGCTTTCTTT. It yields the protein CASSVDPVTNTEAFF.

This chain links TRBV4-2 with TRBJ2-7, with D hard to call. The CDR3 has 14 amino acids. Germline lookup yields CDR1 LGHNA and CDR2 YNFKEQ. With 0 bases removed from V and 8 bases from J, the gap between germline ends came to 14 bases. The CDR3 DNA reads as TGTGCCAGCAGCCAAGATCGAGAGGCCATCCAGCAGTACTTC. Translation gives CASSQDREAIQQYF.

The chain has TRBV5-5 and TRBJ2-7; 8 bases agree with TRBD1. V lost 4 bases, J lost 2 bases, and 5 bases stayed unmatched. Germline V CDR1 and CDR2: SGHKS, YYEKEE (reference sequence). This CDR3 spans 14 amino acids. The CDR3 here is CASSQRTGTYEQYF. The CDR3 DNA is TGTGCCAGCAGCCAACGGACAGGGACCTACGAGCAGTACTTC.

The CDR3 loop is CSVGQTYEQYF. Here the CDR3 DNA reads TGCAGCGTTGGGCAGACCTACGAGCAGTACTTC. The chain couples TRBV29-1 to TRBJ2-7; no clear D gene. CDR1 and CDR2 (germline): SQVTM, ANQGSEA. With 4 bases removed from V and 2 bases from J, the gap between germline ends came to 6 bases. CDR3 length: 11 residues.

The rearrangement uses TRBV11-3 and TRBJ2-1; tentative D call: TRBD1 (6 bases). Germline V gives CDR1 SGHNT, CDR2 YENEEA. Trimming took off 5 bases at V and 10 bases at J, with 15 bases between the two ends. The CDR3 sequence is 13 residues long. Here the CDR3 DNA reads TGTGCCAGCAGCGAGAAACAGGGAAACGAGCAGTTCTTC. Translation gives CASSEKQGNEQFF.

The V and J genes are TRBV4-2 and TRBJ2-7; possible D gene TRBD2, 7 bases. Germline CDR1 reads LGHNA; CDR2 reads YNFKEQ. The germline V and J ends were trimmed by 4 bases and 7 bases, with 17 bases remaining between them. This CDR3 contains 14 residues. As DNA, the CDR3 is TGTGCCAGCAGCCTCGGGGGGCGATCGGAGGAGCAGTACTTC. Protein product: CASSLGGRSEEQYF.

This rearrangement joins TRBV7-3 to TRBJ1-3; D is uncertain. V lost 5 bases to trimming and J lost 4 bases, with 9 bases between them. The CDR3 extends over 13 amino acids. CDR1 and CDR2 (germline): SGHTA, FQGTGA. The CDR3 DNA is TGTGCCAGCAGCACCGCGGGGGGAAACACCATATATTTT. It specifies CASSTAGGNTIYF. Variable domain in full (rest from reference TRBV7-3 and TRBJ1-3): GAGVSQTPSNKVTEKGKYVELRCDPISGHTALYWYRQSLGQGPEFLIYFQGTGAADDSGLPNDRFFAVRPEGSVSTLKIQRTERGDSAVYLCASSTAGGNTIYFGEGSWLTVV.

The gene calls are TRBV27 and TRBJ2-7; 8 bases line up with TRBD2. The ends lost 6 bases at V and 0 bases at J; junction bases unmatched: 7. Germline loops: CDR1 MNHEY, CDR2 SMNVEV (reference sequence). This CDR3 region has 15 residues. The CDR3 is CASRPHSGISYEQYF. The CDR3 DNA is TGTGCCAGCAGACCCCATAGCGGGATCTCCTACGAGCAGTACTTC.

This chain links TRBV29-1 with TRBJ1-1; 7 positions match TRBD1. The germline CDR1 and CDR2 sequences are SQVTM and ANQGSEA. The CDR3 is 14 amino acids. After removal of 8 bases from V and 1 base from J, the junction contained 10 bases not matched to a gene. CDR3 loop: CSSKGAVGNTEAFF. The DNA of the CDR3 is TGCAGCTCCAAGGGGGCCGTCGGGAACACTGAAGCTTTCTTT. Full variable domain (missing parts from reference TRBV29-1 and TRBJ1-1): SAVISQKPSRDICQRGTSLTIQCQVDSQVTMMFWYRQQPGQSLTLIATANQGSEATYESGFVIDKFPISRPNLTFSTLTVSNMSPEDSSIYLCSSKGAVGNTEAFFGQGTRLTVV.

This clone was detected once. The J gene is TRBJ1-2, the V gene TRBV10-3; 10 nucleotides agree with TRBD1. Unmatched junction bases numbered 5, after V lost 11 bases and J lost 5 bases. This CDR3 spans 12 amino acids. Germline V lookup: CDR1 ENHRY, CDR2 SYGVKD. The CDR3 here is CAARGQGYGYTF. The CDR3 DNA is TGTGCCGCTAGGGGACAGGGGTATGGCTACACCTTC.

This chain uses TRBV19 with TRBJ2-3; TRBD2 aligns across 13 bases. This CDR3 has 15 residues. Germline V gene data show CDR1 as LNHDA and CDR2 as SQIVND (reference sequence). Trimming at V came to 7 bases and at J to 8 bases, leaving 9 bases not matched to a gene. In nucleotides, the CDR3 is TGTGCCAGTAAACCACTAGCGGGAGGGCCGGGTACGCAGTATTTT. Protein sequence: CASKPLAGGPGTQYF.

The chain couples TRBV6-6 to TRBJ2-5; 11 nucleotides agree with TRBD1. The trim removed 5 bases at V and 5 bases at J, leaving 4 bases unmatched. CDR1 and CDR2 (germline): MNHNY, SVGAGI (reference sequence). The CDR3 loop spans 14 amino acids. CDR3 DNA: TGTGCCAGCAGTAAAGGGACAGGGGGGGAGACCCAGTACTTC. Amino acids: CASSKGTGGETQYF.

The chain has TRBV11-2 and TRBJ1-6; D gene uncertain. V lost 0 bases, J lost 10 bases, and 10 bases lay in between. Germline CDR1 is SGHAT and CDR2 is FQNNGV. The CDR3 consists of 14 residues. The CDR3 spells CASSLDSRQSPLHF. In DNA form, the CDR3 reads TGTGCCAGCAGCTTAGACAGCCGACAATCACCCCTCCACTTT.

The chain is built from TRBV5-1 and TRBJ1-3; 9 positions match TRBD1. Germline trimming cut 4 bases from V and 0 bases from J; bases unmatched to any gene: 8. Per the germline V gene, CDR1 is SGHRS and CDR2 is YFSETQ. The CDR3 runs 17 residues. In nucleotides, the CDR3 is TGCGCCAGCAGCACCCCGGGACAGGGCCCCTCTGGAAACACCATATATTTT. Residues: CASSTPGQGPSGNTIYF.

The chain joins TRBV7-3 to TRBJ2-3; 9 bases fit TRBD2. This CDR3 is built from 15 residues. V dropped 3 bases and J dropped 4; count of bases not matched to a gene: 5. The germline V gene encodes CDR1 SGHTA and CDR2 FQGTGA. In nucleotides, the CDR3 is TGTGCCAGCAGCTTTATAGCGGGGGTACCAGATACGCAGTATTTT. It yields the protein CASSFIAGVPDTQYF. The whole variable domain, remainder taken from reference TRBV7-3 and TRBJ2-3, is GAGVSQTPSNKVTEKGKYVELRCDPISGHTALYWYRQSLGQGPEFLIYFQGTGAADDSGLPNDRFFAVRPEGSVSTLKIQRTERGDSAVYLCASSFIAGVPDTQYFGPGTRLTVL.